These T cell receptor beta chains were read from a single sample in a study of blood T cell repertoires in COVID-19. Repertoires were generated with immunoSEQ multiplex PCR, while TCRdb's copy carries only in-frame clones and drops some. The sample holds about 250,000 clones, 75% to 90% seen once. What was sequenced was PBMCs or T cells enriched from blood (not recorded which). The origin of the receptors is a woman in her twenties or thirties who had recovered from COVID-19. Each CDR3 is given with its conserved first and last residue.

V	J	CDR3
TRBV18	TRBJ2-1	CASSPPGLPYNEQFF
TRBV19	TRBJ2-1	CASSIDIRNEQFF
TRBV6-6	TRBJ2-2	CASTGGLAGSGELFF
TRBV19	TRBJ2-7	CASSIGTGYYEQYF
TRBV28	TRBJ1-6	CASSLPGNNSPLHF
TRBV9	TRBJ2-1	CASSVEDSSYNEQFF
TRBV29-1	TRBJ1-2	CSVESDSTGDVYGYTF
TRBV5-8	TRBJ2-5	CASSLGYGATGGSETQYF
TRBV20-1	TRBJ1-4	CSASKTPLNEKLFF
TRBV7-8	TRBJ2-3	CASSFIDLMRTSGSPPDTQYF
TRBV11-2	TRBJ1-2	CASSLEPGNYGYTF
TRBV27	TRBJ1-1	CASSRGWILGTEAFF
TRBV19	TRBJ1-6	CASSLGQRSSYNSPLHF
TRBV9	TRBJ1-4	CASSVGVGQGENEKLFF
TRBV28	TRBJ1-5	CASSLLRQGNQPQHF
TRBV3-1/TRBV3-2	TRBJ1-2	CASSQEFRPGYGYTF
TRBV27	TRBJ1-2	CASSSGRAFYGYTF
TRBV18	TRBJ1-1	CASSPREGGLTEAFF
TRBV28	TRBJ1-1	CASSLLRTEAFF
TRBV7-2	TRBJ2-1	CASSLVAGGPWDEQFF
TRBV12-3/TRBV12-4	TRBJ1-5	CASSSSRVQHF
TRBV6-5	TRBJ2-1	CASSSGQGSKNEQFF
TRBV6-5	TRBJ2-7	CASSFGRIYEQYF
TRBV30	TRBJ2-7	CAWRAGVEQYF
TRBV4-1	TRBJ2-7	CASSRQGRSPHEQYF
TRBV29-1	TRBJ1-1	CSVEEEPTEAFF
TRBV5-1	TRBJ2-7	CASSLDRYEQYF
TRBV6-5	TRBJ2-1	CASKPLAGVGEQFF
TRBV29-1	TRBJ2-7	CSVYKSNPSYEQYF
TRBV27	TRBJ1-5	CASSPRQGNQPQHF
TRBV10-3	TRBJ1-2	CAIRSHGQGGVDYGYTF
TRBV28	TRBJ2-2	CASTGDTGELFF
TRBV27	TRBJ2-1	CASSKNRLAGGPYNEQFF
TRBV19	TRBJ1-3	CASIRTGYPSGNTIYF
TRBV29-1	TRBJ2-7	CSVTTGSSRYEQYF
TRBV5-1	TRBJ2-1	CASSLAVTREQFF
TRBV11-3	TRBJ1-5	CASSPDRGDREEVGNQPQHF
TRBV3-1/TRBV3-2	TRBJ1-1	CASSQVAGTVNTEAFF
TRBV5-1	TRBJ1-2	CASSPNTKKNGYTF
TRBV6-5	TRBJ2-7	CASSYSTGATYEQYF
TRBV6-5	TRBJ1-2	CASSYGTVYGYTF
TRBV10-3	TRBJ2-2	CAISEWQGSYTGELFF
TRBV5-6	TRBJ2-7	CASSYPGTIVNEQYF
TRBV5-5	TRBJ2-3	CASSSEAQYF
TRBV5-5	TRBJ2-7	CASSLIPGGYEQYF
TRBV10-3	TRBJ2-1	CAISESGGDEQFF
TRBV15	TRBJ2-1	CATSRGDLSQEQFF
TRBV2	TRBJ1-5	CASSEREGDQPQHF
TRBV14	TRBJ2-7	CASSQVRKQEQYF
TRBV30	TRBJ2-2	CAWDPARAGELFF
TRBV28	TRBJ1-3	CASSFGGNTIYF
TRBV24-1	TRBJ1-2	CATSDLDRNGYTF